This is a list of T cell receptor beta chains from one sample in a study of tumor-infiltrating lymphocytes in primary liver carcinoma. TCRdb called the multiplex PCR reads again in MiXCR, with one record for every CDR3 protein. The table shows about 180,000 distinct CDR3 sequences, with around 60% occurring only once. The sample consisted of peripheral blood. Receptor source: a man in his forties or fifties with primary liver carcinoma and hepatitis B virus infection. The CDR3 runs from the conserved cysteine through the conserved F or W. Fields, in order: D gene, clone size, V gene, J gene, CDR3 protein. A D gene is named only where the DNA matches it firmly. Some rows have no size entry. The others give once, few or many, or a class for an expanded clone.

D: TRBD1
size: once
V: TRBV6-5
J: TRBJ1-1
CDR3: CASSFGTGGPNTEAFF

D: NA
size: NA
V: TRBV5-4
J: TRBJ2-1
CDR3: CASSPGAASYNEQFF

D: NA
size: many
V: TRBV11-2
J: TRBJ2-5
CDR3: CASSSLGSQWTQYF

D: TRBD2
size: NA
V: TRBV6-5
J: TRBJ2-2
CDR3: CASSYPGLDRGGELFF

D: TRBD1
size: NA
V: TRBV29-1
J: TRBJ2-1
CDR3: CSVESPWTGYNEQFF

D: NA
size: NA
V: TRBV11-2
J: TRBJ2-5
CDR3: CANSFQIDRETQYF

D: TRBD1
size: once
V: TRBV5-6
J: TRBJ2-5
CDR3: CASSPPGQGLVETQYF

D: NA
size: NA
V: TRBV5-4
J: TRBJ2-1
CDR3: CASSLWDGIAQFF

D: NA
size: few
V: TRBV12-3/TRBV12-4
J: TRBJ2-1
CDR3: CASSSDREGNEQFF

D: NA
size: NA
V: TRBV11-2
J: TRBJ2-7
CDR3: CANSLIGRGDEQYF

D: NA
size: NA
V: TRBV6-1
J: TRBJ1-5
CDR3: CASSEGWVGLSNQPQHF

D: TRBD1
size: NA
V: TRBV7-9
J: TRBJ2-5
CDR3: CASSVGTGQETQYF

D: NA
size: NA
V: TRBV6-1
J: TRBJ1-5
CDR3: CASNREGQPQHF

D: TRBD2
size: once
V: TRBV5-6
J: TRBJ2-7
CDR3: CASRLPPGGYSYEQYF

D: NA
size: few
V: TRBV6-5
J: TRBJ2-7
CDR3: CASSPPGAYEQYF

D: NA
size: few
V: TRBV12-3/TRBV12-4
J: TRBJ2-7
CDR3: CASSLEGAGWAYEQYF

D: NA
size: few
V: TRBV28
J: TRBJ2-1
CDR3: CASSLSAGNEQFF

D: NA
size: NA
V: TRBV11-3
J: TRBJ2-2
CDR3: CASSLSGGASGEQFF

D: TRBD2
size: NA
V: TRBV11-2
J: TRBJ2-1
CDR3: CASSLKILAGGSNVQFF

D: TRBD1
size: NA
V: TRBV4-2
J: TRBJ1-2
CDR3: CASSLYRTGGYGYTF

D: TRBD2
size: NA
V: TRBV11-2
J: TRBJ2-3
CDR3: CASSSRTSGIDTQYF

D: TRBD1
size: NA
V: TRBV10-3
J: TRBJ2-7
CDR3: CPISFSQGAQGYEQYF

D: TRBD1
size: few
V: TRBV5-1
J: TRBJ1-6
CDR3: CASSSQGRDSPLHF

D: NA
size: many
V: TRBV29-1
J: TRBJ2-2
CDR3: CSVGGDGELFF

D: NA
size: NA
V: TRBV12-3/TRBV12-4
J: TRBJ2-7
CDR3: CASSLAAASEQYF

D: NA
size: NA
V: TRBV6-1
J: TRBJ2-1
CDR3: CASSEASGTYNEQFF

D: NA
size: NA
V: TRBV21-1
J: TRBJ1-3
CDR3: CASSKGATSGNTIYF

D: TRBD2
size: NA
V: TRBV6-5
J: TRBJ2-1
CDR3: CTSRPASGGVNEQFF

D: TRBD2
size: NA
V: TRBV12-5
J: TRBJ2-7
CDR3: CASGLAGAEQYF

D: NA
size: NA
V: TRBV7-8
J: TRBJ2-7
CDR3: CASSLTRDSYGQHF

D: NA
size: NA
V: TRBV29-1
J: TRBJ2-1
CDR3: CSVEGGPGEQFF

D: TRBD1
size: NA
V: TRBV12-3/TRBV12-4
J: TRBJ2-3
CDR3: CASSPSPGQGPGTQYF

D: NA
size: NA
V: TRBV2
J: TRBJ2-7
CDR3: CASSERNSYEQYF

D: NA
size: NA
V: TRBV10-3
J: TRBJ2-1
CDR3: CAISELLNERFF

D: NA
size: NA
V: TRBV5-5
J: TRBJ1-1
CDR3: CASSLGWSTEAFF

D: TRBD2
size: NA
V: TRBV11-2
J: TRBJ2-2
CDR3: CASGSRAGVTGEMFF

D: NA
size: NA
V: TRBV4-1
J: TRBJ1-4
CDR3: CASSQGGWNEKLFF

D: TRBD2
size: many
V: TRBV4-2
J: TRBJ2-2
CDR3: CASSRVMGRDTGELFF

D: NA
size: NA
V: TRBV12-3/TRBV12-4
J: TRBJ2-7
CDR3: CASSSQFYEQYF

D: TRBD1
size: NA
V: TRBV6-6
J: TRBJ2-2
CDR3: CASSYQGATAGELFF

D: NA
size: NA
V: TRBV4-2
J: TRBJ1-2
CDR3: CASSQGTGGYTF

D: TRBD1
size: once
V: TRBV6-6
J: TRBJ1-1
CDR3: CASNLQGLNTEAFF

D: NA
size: few
V: TRBV29-1
J: TRBJ2-7
CDR3: CSGSMDSYEQYF

D: TRBD1
size: NA
V: TRBV6-6
J: TRBJ1-5
CDR3: CASSYSGTGGFQPQHF

D: NA
size: few
V: TRBV4-1
J: TRBJ1-6
CDR3: CASSQDLPGGSTSPLHF

D: NA
size: few
V: TRBV6-5
J: TRBJ1-4
CDR3: CASSTDRTNEKLFF

D: NA
size: NA
V: TRBV11-2
J: TRBJ2-3
CDR3: CDSSFSLADETDTQYF

D: NA
size: NA
V: TRBV11-2
J: TRBJ2-5
CDR3: CASSYGFGEETQYF

D: NA
size: few
V: TRBV5-6
J: TRBJ2-7
CDR3: CASSFRDIPYEQYF

D: NA
size: NA
V: TRBV30
J: TRBJ1-2
CDR3: CAWSAWTVYGYTF

D: NA
size: once
V: TRBV13
J: TRBJ2-7
CDR3: CACNLGGAYEQYF

D: TRBD1
size: NA
V: TRBV10-3
J: TRBJ2-2
CDR3: CAISFNRGSPGELFF

D: NA
size: NA
V: TRBV20-1
J: TRBJ2-1
CDR3: CSADTPSSSSYNEQFF

D: NA
size: NA
V: TRBV11-1
J: TRBJ1-1
CDR3: CGSSLQTTENAEAFF

D: TRBD1
size: NA
V: TRBV18
J: TRBJ2-7
CDR3: CASSLPDRAREQYF

D: NA
size: NA
V: TRBV6-1
J: TRBJ2-7
CDR3: CASSSQGIGYEQYF

D: NA
size: NA
V: TRBV12-3/TRBV12-4
J: TRBJ2-5
CDR3: CASSIRGEETQYF

D: TRBD1
size: NA
V: TRBV11-2
J: TRBJ2-1
CDR3: CASSFPGDREQFF

D: TRBD1
size: once
V: TRBV6-6
J: TRBJ2-4
CDR3: CASSYPRDRPGAKNIQYF

D: NA
size: NA
V: TRBV29-1
J: TRBJ2-7
CDR3: CSVVWAIGTYEQYF